In its sample, the clone carrying this T cell receptor beta chain was seen a few times. This entry is derived from a study of control samples from healthy donors and cancer patients. The CDR3 runs to 13 residues. The V gene's germline CDR1 is GTSNPN and CDR2 SVGIG (reference sequence). V was clipped by 3 bases and J by 1 base, with 6 bases between them. TCRdb keeps only in-frame clones here, not all; method: immunoSEQ multiplex PCR. This sample has about 97,000 clones; around 88% occur once, and the top ten carry 7.5% to 10%. The rearrangement joins TRBV30 to TRBJ2-2; D gene uncertain. The TCR originated in a young man in good health. Sequenced sample: blood. CDR3 sequence: CAWRTENTGELFF. The CDR3, as DNA: TGTGCCTGGAGAACAGAGAACACCGGGGAGCTGTTTTTT.